Given below is one T cell receptor (beta chain) in context. Its target is not known. The CDR3 extends over 15 amino acids. V was shortened by 4 bases and J by 3 bases, with 16 bases between the two germline ends. CDR1 GTSNPN and CDR2 SVGIG come from the germline V gene (reference sequence). The sample comes from a study of PD-L1 blockade in urothelial cancer. Study-level points and caveats: Survival was better when pretreatment blood TCR clonality fell below the median.

Sampling of each patient yielded between 1 and 8 specimens, collected pretreatment and on-treatment. Sequencing was performed with immunoSEQ multiplex PCR; in TCRdb, only in-frame clones are kept and a portion is missing. The sample has 40,000 to 45,000 clones; approximately 78% are singletons. The rearrangement uses TRBV30 and TRBJ2-1; D not certain. The sequence was collected from a man aged 70-80 years with urothelial cancer. This specimen consisted of PBMCs, obtained around atezolizumab (anti-PD-L1) treatment. CDR3 sequence (DNA): TGTGCCTGGATGCCAGACTCGGAAATCTACAATGAGCAGTTCTTC. Protein sequence: CAWMPDSEIYNEQFF.